Described below is a single T cell receptor (beta chain) sequence and its context. PCR was performed using 60 Vbeta and 13 Jbeta primers. Produced via immunoSEQ multiplex PCR; TCRdb's table is partial and in-frame only. The sample holds 110,000 to 150,000 clones; 75% to 90% are singletons and the top ten take about 4.4%. Per germline, CDR1 SQVTM and CDR2 ANQGSEA. CDR3 length: 11 amino acids. V was pared by 1 base and J by 13 bases, with 13 bases between. The entry originates in a study of cytomegalovirus exposure and HLA in healthy donors. Sequencing input: PBMCs. The TCR originated in a man aged 40-55 years in good health and CMV-seronegative. The J gene is TRBJ2-5, the V gene TRBV29-1; D is perhaps TRBD1 (5 bases). CDR3 residues: CSVEVGTGRYF. CDR3 nucleotide sequence: TGCAGCGTTGAAGTTGGAACAGGCCGGTACTTC.